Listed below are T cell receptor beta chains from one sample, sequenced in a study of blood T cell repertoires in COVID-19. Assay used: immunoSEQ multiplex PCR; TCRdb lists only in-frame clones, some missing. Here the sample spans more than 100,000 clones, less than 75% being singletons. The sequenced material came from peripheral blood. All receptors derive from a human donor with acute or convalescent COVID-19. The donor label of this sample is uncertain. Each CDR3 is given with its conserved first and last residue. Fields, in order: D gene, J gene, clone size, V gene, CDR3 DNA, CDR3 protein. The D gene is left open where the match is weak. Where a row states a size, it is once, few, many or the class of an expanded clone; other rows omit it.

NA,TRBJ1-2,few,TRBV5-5,TGTGCCAGCAGCTTGGAAGCGGGGACGGGTTCGTACACCTTC,CASSLEAGTGSYTF
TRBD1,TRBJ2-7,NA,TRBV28,TGTGCCAGCAGCAACGCAGGGACAGGTTGGTACGAGCAGTACTTC,CASSNAGTGWYEQYF
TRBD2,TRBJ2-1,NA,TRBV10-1,TGCGCCAGCAGGGACTTTAGCGGGGGGGCGGAAGGTGAGCAGTTCTTC,CASRDFSGGAEGEQFF
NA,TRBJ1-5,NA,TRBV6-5,TGTGCCAGCAGTTACCTCAGGGATCAGCCCCAGCATTTT,CASSYLRDQPQHF
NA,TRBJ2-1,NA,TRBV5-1,TGCGCCAGCAGCTTGGGGGCGGGGAACAATGAGCAGTTCTTC,CASSLGAGNNEQFF
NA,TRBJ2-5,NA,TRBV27,TGTGCCAGCAGTTTAAGCCCCTTCAAGGCGGCCCAAGAGACCCAGTACTTC,CASSLSPFKAAQETQYF
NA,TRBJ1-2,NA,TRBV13,TGTGCCAGCAGCTTTGGCGGAATTAACTATGGCTACACCTTC,CASSFGGINYGYTF
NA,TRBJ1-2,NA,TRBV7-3,TGTGCCAGCAGCCCAGAACCCGTTTCCTATGGCTACACCTTC,CASSPEPVSYGYTF
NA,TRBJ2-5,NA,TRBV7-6,TGTGCCAGCAGCTTCACCGCGACAGCCGGAGAGACCCAGTACTTC,CASSFTATAGETQYF
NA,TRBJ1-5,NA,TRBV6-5,TGTGCCAGTACCGGACAGCTTGGGGTTGAGCCCCAGCATTTT,CASTGQLGVEPQHF
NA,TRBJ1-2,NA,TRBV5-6,TGTGCCAGCAGCCCACAGGGTATCTATGGCTACACCTTC,CASSPQGIYGYTF
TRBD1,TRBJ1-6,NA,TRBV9,TGTGCCAGCAGTGGGACAGGCTCACCCCTCCACTTT,CASSGTGSPLHF
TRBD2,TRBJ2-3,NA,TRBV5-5,TGTGCCAGCAGCTTTGCGGGGGACCTCACAGATACGCAGTATTTT,CASSFAGDLTDTQYF
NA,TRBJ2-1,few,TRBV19,NA,CASWGGGAPQRFF
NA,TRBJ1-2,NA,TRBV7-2,TGTGCCAGCAGCTTAATAGGGGCAGGAGGCTACACCTTC,CASSLIGAGGYTF
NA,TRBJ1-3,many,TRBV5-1,TGCGCCAGCAGCTTGGCCTACCAATCTGGAAACACCATATATTTT,CASSLAYQSGNTIYF
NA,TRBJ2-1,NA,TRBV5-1,TGCGCCAGCAGCTTGGGTGGCAGAAGCTCCTACAATGAGCAGTTCTTC,CASSLGGRSSYNEQFF
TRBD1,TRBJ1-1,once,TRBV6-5,TGTGCCAGCAAGGGGGCTGGGAGGACTGAAGCTTTCTTT,CASKGAGRTEAFF
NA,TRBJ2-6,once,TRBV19,TGTGCCAGTAGTACCCTAGCTAATGGGGCCAACGTCCTGACTTTC,CASSTLANGANVLTF
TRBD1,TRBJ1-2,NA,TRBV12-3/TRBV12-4,TGTGCCAGCAGCTACGACAGGGTGGGTGGCTACACCTTC,CASSYDRVGGYTF
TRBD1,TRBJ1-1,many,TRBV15,TGTGCCACCAGCAGGACAGGGAAAACTGAAGCTTTCTTT,CATSRTGKTEAFF
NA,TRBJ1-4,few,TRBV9,TGTGCCAGCAGCGTTTCCGGGACGGACGCGGGAAATGAAAAACTGTTTTTT,CASSVSGTDAGNEKLFF
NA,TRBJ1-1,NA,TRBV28,TGTGCCAGCACTAGGGGGACCTATGAAGCTTTCTTT,CASTRGTYEAFF
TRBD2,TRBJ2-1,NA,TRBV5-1,TGCGCCAGCAGCGCTACTAGCGGGGGGGACAATGAGCAGTTCTTC,CASSATSGGDNEQFF
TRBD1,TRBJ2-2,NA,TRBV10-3,TGTGCCATCAGTGAGAACCCGACAGGGGTCACCGGGGAGCTGTTTTTT,CAISENPTGVTGELFF
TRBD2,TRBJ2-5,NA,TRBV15,TGTGCCACCAGCCACCCGGTCCCGACTAGCGGGGAGAGTCAGGAGACCCAGTACTTC,CATSHPVPTSGESQETQYF
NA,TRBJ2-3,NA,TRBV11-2,TGTGCCAGCAGCCGGGGGGCAGGGCCGAGCACAGATACGCAGTATTTT,CASSRGAGPSTDTQYF
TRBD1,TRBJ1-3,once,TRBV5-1,TGCGCCAGCAGCTTATGGACAGGCTCTGGAAACACCATATATTTT,CASSLWTGSGNTIYF
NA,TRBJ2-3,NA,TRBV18,TGTGCCAGCTCACCACAAGCGAACACAGATACGCAGTATTTT,CASSPQANTDTQYF
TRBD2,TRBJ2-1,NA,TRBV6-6,TGTGCCAGCAGTTACGGTCCTAGCGGGGGAGATGAGCAGTTCTTC,CASSYGPSGGDEQFF
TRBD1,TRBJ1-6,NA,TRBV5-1,TGCGCCAGCAGCACCGGACAGGGATCGGTCTCACCCCTCCACTTT,CASSTGQGSVSPLHF
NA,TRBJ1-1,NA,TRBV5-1,TGCGCCAGCAGCTTGGGGGCCTTATTCAGTGAAGCTTTCTTT,CASSLGALFSEAFF
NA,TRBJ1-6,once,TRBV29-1,TGCAGCGTCCAAGGGACATATAATTCACCCCTCCACTTT,CSVQGTYNSPLHF
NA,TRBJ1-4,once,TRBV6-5,TGTGCCAGCTCTCGGACAGTTAATGAAAAACTGTTTTTT,CASSRTVNEKLFF
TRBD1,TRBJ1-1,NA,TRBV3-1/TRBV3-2,TGTGCCAGCAGCCAAGGGGGACAGAAGGCTTTCTTT,CASSQGGQKAFF
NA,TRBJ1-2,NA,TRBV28,TGTGCCAGCACCATCCGGGACTCCTGGTCTGGCTACACCTTC,CASTIRDSWSGYTF
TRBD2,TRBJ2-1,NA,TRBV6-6,TGTGCCAGCAGTTCCCACGGGACTAGCGGGGGAGAGCAGTTCTTC,CASSSHGTSGGEQFF
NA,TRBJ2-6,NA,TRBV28,TGTGCCAGCCAAAACTCTGGGGCCAACGTCCTGACTTTC,CASQNSGANVLTF
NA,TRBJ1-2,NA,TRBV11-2,TGTGCCAGCAGCCCGGGCCGGGGAGCCTATGGCTACACCTTC,CASSPGRGAYGYTF
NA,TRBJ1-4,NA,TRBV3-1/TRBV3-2,TGTGCCAGCAGCCGACTTGCAACTAATGAAAAACTGTTTTTT,CASSRLATNEKLFF
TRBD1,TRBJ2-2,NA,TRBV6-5,TGTGCCAGCAGCCGGACAGGACAGAACACCGGGGAGCTGTTTTTT,CASSRTGQNTGELFF
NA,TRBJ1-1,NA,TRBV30,TGTGCCTGGAGTACATACAGGAACACTGAAGCTTTCTTT,CAWSTYRNTEAFF
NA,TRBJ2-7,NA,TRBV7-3,TGTGCCAGCAGCCCCACCGGAGGCTACGAGCAGTACTTC,CASSPTGGYEQYF
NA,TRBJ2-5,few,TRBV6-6,TGTGCCAGCAGTTACTCGAACTTGGGGGGCCAAGAGACCCAGTACTTC,CASSYSNLGGQETQYF
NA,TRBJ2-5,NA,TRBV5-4,TGTGCCAGCAGCGGAGGGGGGAACAGGGGCCAAGAGACCCAGTACTTC,CASSGGGNRGQETQYF
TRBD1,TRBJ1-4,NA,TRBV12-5,TGTGCTAGTGGTTTGGGGACAGGGCAAAAACTGTTTTTT,CASGLGTGQKLFF
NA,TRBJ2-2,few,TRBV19,TGTGCCAGTAGTAACCTCGGAGGAAGCGGGGAGCTGTTTTTT,CASSNLGGSGELFF
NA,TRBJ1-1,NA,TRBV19,TGTGCCAGTAGTAGGGGAGTAGCGAGGGAAACTGAAGCTTTCTTT,CASSRGVARETEAFF
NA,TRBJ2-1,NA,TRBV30,TGTGCCTGGAGTGTAATCGGGGGCTACAATGAGCAGTTCTTC,CAWSVIGGYNEQFF
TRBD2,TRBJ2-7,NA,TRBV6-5,TGTGCCAGCAGTCCGGGGGGGGCCCACGAGCAGTACTTC,CASSPGGAHEQYF
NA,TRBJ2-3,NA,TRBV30,TGTGCCTGGAGAGGGGGGGCTCGACTCACAGATACGCAGTATTTT,CAWRGGARLTDTQYF
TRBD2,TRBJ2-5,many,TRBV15,TGTGCCACCAGCAGAGACCGGACTAGCGGGATAGAGACCCAGTACTTC,CATSRDRTSGIETQYF
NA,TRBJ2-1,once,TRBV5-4,TGTGCCAGCAGCTTGAGGGGAGGGGGGCACTACAATGAGCAGTTCTTC,CASSLRGGGHYNEQFF
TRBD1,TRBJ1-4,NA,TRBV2,TGTGCCACCAAAAAGGACAGGGGGCCATATGAAAAACTGTTTTTT,CATKKDRGPYEKLFF
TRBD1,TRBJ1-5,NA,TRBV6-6,TGTGCCAGCAGCGGGACAGGGGTAAATCAGCCCCAGCATTTT,CASSGTGVNQPQHF